This TCR beta chain originates from a study of metastatic and nonmetastatic thyroid tumors. About the research overall: Where malignant and benign thyroid patients were concerned, repertoires were compared across blood and tumor or nodule tissue. Study results and caveats: Benign nodules were reported to have significantly lower TCR beta diversity than malignant thyroid tumors, in blood and tumor.

This clone was observed a handful of times. The antigen remains undetermined. TCRdb recomputed clones from the PCR reads via MiXCR. The sample shows roughly 13,000 clones, roughly 29% of them seen only once. Trimming took off 4 bases at V and 2 bases at J, with 15 bases between the two ends. Germline V CDR1 and CDR2: KGHDR, SFDVKD. This CDR3 comprises 16 residues. No patient received treatment before thyroid surgery. The receptor was isolated from a female donor with papillary thyroid cancer or a benign thyroid nodule (not recorded which). Some clones in this sample may be carry-over from other donors' samples. The specimen sequenced was blood. This chain links TRBV24-1 with TRBJ2-3; D may be TRBD1 (6 bases). The DNA of the CDR3 is TGTGCCACCAGTGAATCAGGACAGAAAACCACAGATACGCAGTATTTT. Translation: CATSESGQKTTDTQYF.